Presented here are 30 T cell receptor beta chains from one specimen sequenced in a study of T cell repertoires in cytomegalovirus infection. TCRdb reanalysed the reads using MiXCR and keeps one entry per CDR3 protein. The top ten clones hold 13% of a sample with approximately 910,000 distinct CDR3 sequences, 30% to 40% of them seen once. These receptors' targets are unknown. Sequencing was performed on cultured CD8+ T cells from PBMCs, taken from culture after CMV antigen stimulation. The receptors come from a human donor in good health (CMV status not recorded). Some clones in this sample may be carry-over from other donors' samples.

This chain connects TRBV27 to TRBJ2-1; possibly TRBD2 for D (6 bases). Deletions cut 5 bases from V and 9 bases from J, with 20 bases between. The CDR3 spans 15 residues. Germline CDR1 reads MNHEY; CDR2 reads SMNVEV (reference sequence). CDR3 coding DNA: TGTGCCAGCAGTCCTGCTTCTGGCGGGGAACCTGAGCAGTTCTTC. Its protein is CASSPASGGEPEQFF.

This chain uses TRBV6-5 with TRBJ2-3, with D unclear. The germline gives CDR1 MNHEY, CDR2 SVGAGI. This CDR3 region has 15 residues. V was trimmed by 2 bases and J by 3 bases, leaving 12 bases between them. The CDR3, as DNA: TGTGCCAGCAGTTACGGTCCCACTAAAACAGATACGCAGTATTTT. It yields the protein CASSYGPTKTDTQYF.

On this clonotype itself: The junction shows a germline mismatch at one end, possibly a read error. The rearrangement links TRBV2 to TRBJ1-2, with a possible D match to TRBD1 (5 bases). CDR3 length: 11 residues. Germline V gives CDR1 SNHLY, CDR2 FYNNEI. The chain's CDR3 is CASRDTTYPHF. The CDR3 region has the DNA TGTGCCAGCAGGGACACCACTTACCCGCACTTC.

There are many counts of this clonotype. V gene TRBV6-2 or TRBV6-3 combines with J gene TRBJ1-1; D is ambiguous. CDR3 length equals 11 residues. Trimming removed 2 bases from V and 6 bases from J, with 4 bases in between. Germline V CDR1 and CDR2: MNHEY, SVGEGT. The CDR3 nucleotides are TGTGCCAGCAGTTACAGCGCTGAAGCTTTCTTT. Encoded protein: CASSYSAEAFF.

This clonotype was counted only a few times. The V gene is TRBV27, the J gene TRBJ2-7; D is unclear. The CDR3 has 13 residues. Germline loops: CDR1 MNHEY, CDR2 SMNVEV (reference sequence). With 3 bases removed from V and 1 base from J, the gap between germline ends came to 7 bases. CDR3 amino acids: CASSLTYSYEQYF. As DNA, the CDR3 is TGTGCCAGCAGTTTGACGTATTCCTACGAGCAGTACTTC.

This clonotype was counted a few times. The rearrangement uses TRBV2 and TRBJ1-5, with D unclear. Trimming cost V 4 bases and J 0 bases, with 10 bases left between them. Germline assignment: CDR1 SNHLY and CDR2 FYNNEI. The CDR3 runs to 15 residues. CDR3 sequence reads: CASSVLGFSNQPQHF. CDR3 nucleotides: TGTGCCAGCAGTGTTTTGGGGTTTAGCAATCAGCCCCAGCATTTT.

This clonotype was seen ten or more times. V is TRBV4-1 and J is TRBJ2-1; D is possibly TRBD2 (5 bases). V was shortened by 0 bases and J by 4 bases, with 13 bases between the two germline ends. This CDR3 region has 16 residues. The germline V gene has CDR1 MGHRA and CDR2 YSYEKL. The CDR3 bases are TGCGCCAGCAGCCAAGATCCTAGCCCAAGATACAATGAGCAGTTCTTC. Protein sequence: CASSQDPSPRYNEQFF.

V usage is TRBV7-9 and J usage is TRBJ1-1; no clear D gene. The CDR3 has 13 residues. Trimming shortened V by 2 bases and J by 7 bases, and 11 bases separated the two germline ends. Germline loops: CDR1 SEHNR, CDR2 FQNEAQ (reference sequence). CDR3 nucleotides: TGTGCCAGCAGCTTAAGGGCCGGCTATGAAGCTTTCTTT. Translated: CASSLRAGYEAFF.

The chain links TRBV7-4 to TRBJ1-1, with 9 positions matching TRBD1. J was trimmed by 6 bases and V by 2 bases; bases with no gene match: 13. The CDR3 covers 17 residues. Looked up from germline, CDR1 is SGHVT and CDR2 is SQSDAQ. CDR3 loop: CASSLPESYRQGAEAFF. CDR3 bases: TGTGCCAGCAGCTTACCTGAGAGCTACCGACAGGGGGCTGAAGCTTTCTTT.

This chain links TRBV7-9 with TRBJ2-1, with D unresolved. The ends were cut back, 3 bases at V and 8 bases at J, with 8 bases in the middle. Germline V gene sequence: CDR1 SEHNR, CDR2 FQNEAQ (reference sequence). The CDR3 has 12 residues. CDR3 nucleotides: TGTGCCAGCAGCTTCATTCGGGATGAGCAGTTCTTC. Translation: CASSFIRDEQFF. Combining the CDR3 with reference TRBV7-9 and TRBJ2-1 gives the whole variable domain DTGVSQNPRHKITKRGQNVTFRCDPISEHNRLYWYRQTLGQGPEFLTYFQNEAQLEKSRLLSDRFSAERPKGSFSTLEIQRTEQGDSAMYLCASSFIRDEQFFGPGTRLTVL.

The chain uses TRBV10-3 and TRBJ1-1, with D unresolved. Germline V gene data show CDR1 as ENHRY and CDR2 as SYGVKD. There are 13 residues in the CDR3. Trimming shortened V by 1 base and J by 1 base, and 4 bases separated the two germline ends. The CDR3 is CAISEFQNTEAFF. DNA of the CDR3: TGTGCCATCAGTGAGTTTCAGAACACTGAAGCTTTCTTT.

This clonotype was detected a few times. This chain links TRBV10-3 with TRBJ2-7; TRBD1 aligns across 8 bases. After removal of 3 bases from V and 4 bases from J, the junction contained 2 bases not matched to a gene. This CDR3 region has 13 residues. CDR1 ENHRY and CDR2 SYGVKD come from the germline V gene. The CDR3 loop reads CAISDGQGYEQYV. DNA for the CDR3: TGTGCCATCAGTGATGGACAGGGATACGAGCAGTACGTC.

A few counts support this clonotype. The J gene is TRBJ2-1, the V gene TRBV7-9; TRBD2 agrees at 11 bases. V lost 1 base to trimming and J lost 3 bases; unmatched junction nucleotides: 2. This CDR3 spans 16 amino acids. Germline V gene data show CDR1 as SEHNR and CDR2 as FQNEAQ (reference sequence). CDR3 DNA: TGTGCCAGCAGCTTAGGTAGCGGGGGGGTCTACAATGAGCAGTTCTTC. It yields the protein CASSLGSGGVYNEQFF.

The chain is built from TRBV4-1 and TRBJ2-1; D possibly matches TRBD1 or TRBD2 (5 bases each). Germline CDR1 MGHRA, CDR2 YSYEKL. V lost 0 bases and J lost 5, with 14 bases in between. The CDR3 consists of 16 residues. The CDR3 coding sequence is TGCGCCAGCAGCCAAGAACACAGGAGGCTTAACAATGAGCAGTTCTTC. It is translated as CASSQEHRRLNNEQFF.

The genes are TRBV6-1 and TRBJ1-2; D may be TRBD1 (6 bases). Germline CDR1 reads MNHNS; CDR2 reads SASEGT. V was trimmed by 5 bases and J by 0 bases, leaving 16 bases between them. The CDR3 consists of 16 residues. CDR3 region: CASSKIPGAANYGYTF. The CDR3 nucleotides are TGTGCCAGCAGTAAAATTCCAGGGGCAGCTAACTATGGCTACACCTTC.

This clonotype was observed a handful of times. The genes are TRBV12-3 or TRBV12-4 and TRBJ1-4; 10 bases are a match to TRBD1. This CDR3 is built from 16 residues. Unmatched junction bases numbered 9, after V lost 4 bases and J lost 7 bases. Here the CDR3 DNA reads TGTGCCAGCAGTTCGGGGACAGGGGCTTATCCTGAAAAACTGTTTTTT. This gives the protein CASSSGTGAYPEKLFF.

Of note for this clonotype: At one end, the junction sequence differs from germline, possibly due to a read error. This chain joins TRBV5-6 and TRBJ1-5, with D unclear. Germline V gives CDR1 SGHDT, CDR2 YYEEEE. This CDR3 comprises 13 residues. The CDR3: CASSSGWDQTQHF. The CDR3 DNA sequence: TGTGCCAGCAGCTCTGGGTGGGATCAGACCCAGCATTTT.

This clonotype was counted only a few times. The chain combines TRBV4-1 with TRBJ1-5; no definite D call. V dropped 4 bases and J dropped 9 bases, with 13 bases sitting between them. The CDR3 loop spans 13 amino acids. The germline CDR1 and CDR2 sequences are MGHRA and YSYEKL. The CDR3 loop is CASSPKLSLPQHF. For the CDR3, the DNA is TGCGCCAGCAGCCCAAAGCTCTCATTGCCCCAGCATTTT.

This clonotype turned up a few times. V gene TRBV10-3 combines with J gene TRBJ2-5; 10 positions agree with TRBD2. The germline V gene has CDR1 ENHRY and CDR2 SYGVKD. The CDR3 is 16 residues long. J was trimmed by 0 bases and V by 4 bases; bases with no gene match: 5. The CDR3 DNA sequence: TGTGCCATCAGTGGAACTAGCGGGGCCTACCAAGAGACCCAGTACTTC. Protein: CAISGTSGAYQETQYF.

The J gene is TRBJ2-2, the V gene TRBV7-6, with 10 bases matching TRBD2. This CDR3 has 16 residues. Germline V gene sequence: CDR1 SGHVS, CDR2 FNYEAQ. Unmatched junction bases numbered 5, after V lost 3 bases and J lost 4 bases. CDR3 DNA: TGTGCCAGCAGCTTTAGCGGGGGGCGGAGCACCGGGGAGCTGTTTTTT. It encodes CASSFSGGRSTGELFF. Full variable domain (outside the CDR3, taken from reference TRBV7-6 and TRBJ2-2): GAGVSQSPRYKVTKRGQDVALRCDPISGHVSLYWYRQALGQGPEFLTYFNYEAQQDKSGLPNDRFSAERPEGSISTLTIQRTEQRDSAMYRCASSFSGGRSTGELFFGEGSRLTVL.

The chain couples TRBV12-3 or TRBV12-4 to TRBJ2-2, with D perhaps matching TRBD1 (6 bases). The CDR3 is 13 residues long. V dropped 5 bases and J dropped 5 bases, with 9 bases sitting between them. The CDR3 nucleotides are TGTGCCAGCAGTGTGAGGGGGACCGGGGAGCTGTTTTTT. Its translation is CASSVRGTGELFF.

The chain has TRBV12-3 or TRBV12-4 and TRBJ2-1; 7 positions agree with TRBD2. Unmatched junction bases numbered 6, after V lost 5 bases and J lost 5 bases. The CDR3 extends over 14 amino acids. CDR3 amino acids: CASSARGGNNEQFF. In nucleotides, the CDR3 is TGTGCCAGCAGTGCCCGCGGGGGAAACAATGAGCAGTTCTTC.

The rearrangement links TRBV4-1 to TRBJ1-1, with D possibly being TRBD1 (5 bases). The length of the CDR3 is 14 residues. V shed 3 bases and J shed 3 bases, with 11 bases lying between them. Germline lookup yields CDR1 MGHRA and CDR2 YSYEKL. The CDR3 sequence is CASSHPGRDTEAFF. The CDR3 DNA sequence: TGCGCCAGCAGCCACCCAGGGAGGGACACTGAAGCTTTCTTT.

The chain links TRBV4-1 to TRBJ1-2, with 9 bases lining up with TRBD1. Trimming cost V 4 bases and J 3 bases; bases outside gene matches: 6. This CDR3 region has 15 residues. The germline gives CDR1 MGHRA, CDR2 YSYEKL. In DNA form, the CDR3 reads TGCGCCAGCAGCCCTCGGACAGGGGCAGACTATGGCTACACCTTC. Its translation is CASSPRTGADYGYTF.

J is TRBJ1-2 and V is TRBV6-6; a possible D gene is TRBD1 (5 bases). The V end lost 7 bases, the J end lost 2 bases, and 14 bases lay between the germline ends. The CDR3 sequence is 14 residues long. Looked up from germline, CDR1 is MNHNY and CDR2 is SVGAGI (reference sequence). CDR3 region: CASIRRGANYGYTF. The CDR3 DNA is TGTGCCAGCATACGGAGGGGCGCAAACTATGGCTACACCTTC.

The V and J genes are TRBV27 and TRBJ2-1, with TRBD2 identical over 9 bases. From germline, CDR1 is MNHEY and CDR2 SMNVEV (reference sequence). This CDR3 has 17 residues. The J segment lost 4 bases and the V segment lost 8 bases, leaving 15 bases of the junction unmatched. The CDR3 nucleotides read TGTGCCAGCGCTTACGGGGGGGCGGGGGGGCCGTACAATGAGCAGTTCTTC. Its protein product is CASAYGGAGGPYNEQFF.

V usage is TRBV2 and J usage is TRBJ1-2; D not resolved. This CDR3 is 15 amino acids long. Germline V gene sequence: CDR1 SNHLY, CDR2 FYNNEI. Trimming shortened V by 3 bases and J by 0 bases, and 11 bases separated the two germline ends. The chain's CDR3 is CASSELVTPNYGYTF. CDR3 DNA sequence: TGTGCCAGCAGTGAGTTGGTTACCCCTAACTATGGCTACACCTTC.

This clonotype occurred many times. The chain combines TRBV7-2 with TRBJ1-2; D gene unclear. The CDR3 length is 13 residues. Deletions cut 2 bases from V and 6 bases from J, with 10 bases between. Germline V lookup: CDR1 SGHTA, CDR2 FQGNSA. CDR3 sequence (DNA): TGTGCCAGCAGCTTAATGGACCTGGATGGCTACACCTTC. Residues: CASSLMDLDGYTF.

Ten or more counts support this clonotype. The rearrangement links TRBV7-2 to TRBJ2-2, with D unresolved. The CDR3 extends over 15 amino acids. Germline assignment: CDR1 SGHTA and CDR2 FQGNSA. V lost 2 bases, J lost 4 bases, and 11 bases lay in between. CDR3: CASSLTDGRTGELFF. The CDR3 region has the DNA TGTGCCAGCAGCTTAACGGACGGGCGCACCGGGGAGCTGTTTTTT.

This clonotype was observed a few times. This chain joins TRBV6-1 and TRBJ1-4; D ambiguous. The V gene lost 3 bases and the J gene lost 3 bases, with 14 bases spanning the gap. Germline assignment: CDR1 MNHNS and CDR2 SASEGT. This CDR3 is 16 amino acids long. The CDR3 is CASSDTGLRANEKLFF. In nucleotides, the CDR3 is TGTGCCAGCAGTGACACCGGGCTTCGGGCTAATGAAAAACTGTTTTTT.